A selection of T cell receptor beta chains follows, all from one sample in a study of human T cells and chemical hapten exposure. TCRdb re-called the RACE reads through MiXCR, storing one row per CDR3 protein. The repertoire holds fewer than 500,000 distinct CDR3 sequences, with around 5% as singletons. The sample in question was whole blood, obtained in connection with sensitization to the hapten diphenylcyclopropenone (DPC). These receptors all stem from a woman in her fifties or sixties with alopecia areata. Some clones in this sample may be carry-over from other donors' samples. Both conserved end residues are part of each CDR3. A D gene is named only where the DNA matches it firmly. Clone size is given as once, few, many or a size class.

many	-	TRBV5-1	TRBJ2-7	TGCGCCAGCAGCCAAACAGGAACCTACGAGCAGTACTTC	CASSQTGTYEQYF
few	-	TRBV5-6	TRBJ2-5	TGTGCCAGCAGCTTGCAACGGAGAGAGACCCAGTACTTC	CASSLQRRETQYF
many	-	TRBV4-1	TRBJ1-1	TGCGCCAGCAGCCAAGACAGGGGCACTGAAGCTTTCTTT	CASSQDRGTEAFF
few	-	TRBV6-1	TRBJ1-2	TGTGCCAGCCGAAAAAGCTATGGCTACACCTTC	CASRKSYGYTF
many	TRBD1	TRBV29-1	TRBJ1-2	TGCAGCGTTGAACCTCCACAGGGGGCTGACTATGGCTACACCTTC	CSVEPPQGADYGYTF
few	-	TRBV7-2	TRBJ1-5	TGTGCCAGCAGCTCCAATGCCTGGGGTTTCCAGCATTTT	CASSSNAWGFQHF
many	-	TRBV7-8	TRBJ2-5	TGTGCCAGCGGGGACTCCCAACAGACCCAGTACTTC	CASGDSQQTQYF
many	TRBD2	TRBV6-2/TRBV6-3	TRBJ2-7	TGTGCCAGCAGCCACCCCGGGGACGGGAGGAGGAGAGGAGAGCAGTACTTC	CASSHPGDGRRRGEQYF
many	-	TRBV6-7	TRBJ2-2	TGTGCCAGCAGTTACCCAAGAGGGGATGGCGGGGAGCTGTTTTTT	CASSYPRGDGGELFF
many	-	TRBV19	TRBJ1-2	TGTGCCAGTAGTATTCGGAACTATGGCTACACCTTC	CASSIRNYGYTF
many	-	TRBV29-1	TRBJ2-5	TGCAGCGTCAGATCATGGGGGGCTGAAGAGACCCAGTACTTC	CSVRSWGAEETQYF
many	-	TRBV7-2	TRBJ1-1	TGTGCCAGCAGCTTAGCGGGGGTGGCTGAAGCTTTCTTT	CASSLAGVAEAFF
many	-	TRBV6-1	TRBJ1-6	TGTGCCAGCAGTGAAAAGAGGGGGGTGTATTCACCCCTCCACTTT	CASSEKRGVYSPLHF
many	-	TRBV12-3/TRBV12-4	TRBJ2-1	TGTGCCAGCAGTTTGAGAGGGGCCTACTATGAGCAGTTCTTC	CASSLRGAYYEQFF
many	-	TRBV12-3/TRBV12-4	TRBJ1-2	TGTGCCAGCAGTCCGTCGGCAGGGTTCAATGGCTACACCTTC	CASSPSAGFNGYTF
many	-	TRBV29-1	TRBJ2-7	TGCAGCGTTGCTGTCAGGGTTTTCTCCTACGAGCAGTACTTC	CSVAVRVFSYEQYF
many	TRBD1	TRBV6-2/TRBV6-3	TRBJ1-1	TGTGCCAGCATTAACCGGGACAGGGGGCGAAGCACTGAAGCTTTCTTT	CASINRDRGRSTEAFF